The 8 T cell receptor beta chains listed next were all sequenced from one sample in a study of metastatic and nonmetastatic thyroid tumors. TCRdb re-called the PCR reads via MiXCR. The profile covers 50,000 or so clones, with 22% appearing a single time and about 4% taken by the ten largest. All patients were untreated before thyroid surgery. What was sequenced was blood. The receptors derive from a male donor with papillary thyroid cancer or a benign thyroid nodule (not recorded which). Some clones in this sample may be carry-over from other donors' samples.

The chain has TRBV5-1 and TRBJ1-1; no firm D call. Trimming took 0 bases from V and 2 from J, leaving 20 bases between them. Germline loops: CDR1 SGHRS, CDR2 YFSETQ. CDR3 size: 18 residues. CDR3 bases: TGCGCCAGCAGCTTGGATTTTGTGACAAGGCAGACAAACACTGAAGCTTTCTTT. This gives the protein CASSLDFVTRQTNTEAFF. Drawing the rest from reference TRBV5-1 and TRBJ1-1, the complete variable domain is KAGVTQTPRYLIKTRGQQVTLSCSPISGHRSVSWYQQTPGQGLQFLFEYFSETQRNKGNFPGRFSGRQFSNSRSEMNVSTLELGDSALYLCASSLDFVTRQTNTEAFFGQGTRLTVV.

In this sample, this clone turned up many times. J is TRBJ1-2 and V is TRBV10-1; D remains unclear. CDR3 length: 13 residues. Germline CDR1 is WNHNN and CDR2 is SYGVQD (reference sequence). V was trimmed by 0 bases and J by 7 bases, leaving 9 bases between them. This chain's CDR3 is CASSESLLSGYTF. DNA of the CDR3: TGCGCCAGCAGTGAGTCCCTTCTATCTGGCTACACCTTC.

The table lists this clone with many counts. V and J are TRBV11-1 and TRBJ2-7; 12 bases line up with TRBD2. The junction had 8 bases not matched to a gene; V was cut back by 1 base and J by 1 base. The CDR3 totals 18 residues. Germline V gene data show CDR1 as SGHAT and CDR2 as FQDESV (reference sequence). This CDR3 is CASSLVPGGLAGSYEQYF. CDR3 nucleotide sequence: TGTGCCAGCAGCTTAGTCCCTGGTGGACTAGCGGGATCCTACGAGCAGTACTTC.

This clone was seen ten or more times. The chain carries TRBV3-1 and TRBJ2-7, with 9 bases identical to TRBD1. The germline gives CDR1 LGHDT, CDR2 YNNKEL (reference sequence). Trimming cost V 1 base and J 5 bases; bases outside gene matches: 9. The CDR3 contains 16 residues. The CDR3: CASSQVLGQGAHEQYF. The DNA of the CDR3 is TGTGCCAGCAGCCAAGTACTGGGACAGGGTGCCCACGAGCAGTACTTC.

This clone is medium-sized within its sample. This chain joins TRBV11-2 and TRBJ1-2, with a weak D call TRBD1 (5 bases). V dropped 0 bases and J dropped 7 bases, with 12 bases sitting between them. The CDR3 is 14 residues long. Germline lookup yields CDR1 SGHAT and CDR2 FQNNGV. The CDR3 DNA is TGTGCCAGCAGCTTAGATCAGGGAAGGAGTGGCTACACCTTC. Encoded protein: CASSLDQGRSGYTF.

Ten or more counts support this clone. The V and J genes are TRBV27 and TRBJ2-1; D remains unclear. V was cut by 5 bases and J by 7 bases, with 12 bases left in between. The CDR3 is 13 residues long. Per the germline V gene, CDR1 is MNHEY and CDR2 is SMNVEV (reference sequence). The CDR3 is CASSPTLLNEQFF. CDR3 DNA sequence: TGTGCCAGCAGTCCGACTCTGTTAAATGAGCAGTTCTTC.

This clone was found many times. This sequence joins TRBV7-2 and TRBJ1-6; a weak D match, TRBD1 (6 bases). The length of the CDR3 is 13 residues. The V gene's germline CDR1 is SGHTA and CDR2 FQGNSA. Trimming shortened V by 0 bases and J by 10 bases, and 7 bases separated the two germline ends. The CDR3, as DNA: TGTGCCAGCAGCTTAGCACAGGGATCACCCCTCCACTTT. Amino acid sequence: CASSLAQGSPLHF.

This clone was recorded at least ten times. The rearrangement joins TRBV24-1 to TRBJ2-2, with 16 bases matching TRBD2. Germline CDR1 KGHDR, CDR2 SFDVKD. The CDR3 contains 17 residues. Germline trimming cut 6 bases from V and 5 bases from J; bases unmatched to any gene: 5. CDR3 DNA sequence: TGTGCCACCAGTCCGGGGACTAGCGGGAGGGTGACCGGGGAGCTGTTTTTT. It translates to CATSPGTSGRVTGELFF.